This T cell receptor beta chain was identified in a study of CD8 T cells in ankylosing spondylitis. Findings and caveats of the study: About eight highly homologous variants made up a TCR beta motif that seemed to typify ankylosing spondylitis blood.

Concerning this clonotype itself: Antigen: not known.

This CDR3 spans 14 amino acids. V was clipped by 4 bases and J by 1 base; unmatched bases: 3. Germline assignment: CDR1 MNHNS and CDR2 SASEGT. Libraries for TCR beta were made by quantitative 5'-RACE with molecular barcodes. TCRdb called the 5' RACE reads again in MiXCR, with one record for every CDR3 protein. The sample consists of approximately 150,000 distinct CDR3 sequences, 15% to 20% of them appearing once. V gene TRBV6-1 combines with J gene TRBJ1-2, with 7 bases identical to TRBD1. Specimen: blood, either unsorted or a sorted T cell fraction (not recorded which). The source of this sequence is a male donor with ankylosing spondylitis. This chain's CDR3 is CASSAGQVNYGYTF. In DNA, the CDR3 is TGTGCCAGCAGTGCCGGACAGGTTAACTATGGCTACACCTTC.